The 4 T cell receptor beta chains given below trace back to one sample, sequenced in a study of Tregs in tolerant kidney transplant recipients. Mixed chimerism was transient after nonmyeloablative marrow transplants from related graft donors. Using immunoSEQ multiplex PCR, the repertoire was profiled, and TCRdb retains in-frame clones only, with some absent. The clone table shows 20,000 to 30,000 clones, with the ten largest holding over 4%. Sequenced here: CD4+ T cells from blood (PBMCs), sampled 6 months after the transplant. The receptors come from a human patient who received a combined kidney and bone marrow transplant. Some T cells may have come from the graft donor.

About this clone itself: The read ends 3 residues shy of where the CDR3 ends; the end is completed using the germline J gene. This chain links TRBV7-2 with TRBJ1-6, with D possibly TRBD1 on 6 matching bases. Trimming stripped 0 bases from V and 11 bases from J, with 17 bases between. Germline assignment: CDR1 SGHTA and CDR2 FQGNSA. The CDR3 is 16 residues long. The CDR3 is CASSLAPGHTRAPLHF. The covered CDR3 bases are TGTGCCAGCAGCTTAGCACCGGGACATACTAGGGCACCC.

The sequenced part of the CDR3 DNA is TGCAGTGCTAGAGGAGCGGGGAACTCCTACAATGAG. It translates to CSARGAGNSYNE. The complete CDR3 sequence is CSARGAGNSYNEQFF. This rearrangement joins TRBV20-1 to TRBJ2-1; 7 positions agree with TRBD2. The CDR3 goes on 3 residues after the read ends, and that part is filled in from the germline J gene. Germline-derived CDR1 and CDR2 are DFQATT and SNEGSKA (reference sequence). The ends lost 1 base at V and 0 bases at J; junction bases unmatched: 3. This CDR3 is 15 amino acids long.

Of note for this clone: The CDR3 end lies 3 residues beyond the end of the read and is filled in from the germline J gene. The chain has TRBV5-1 and TRBJ2-2, with a weak D call TRBD2 (7 bases). Germline V gives CDR1 SGHRS, CDR2 YFSETQ. Between the trimmed V and J ends, which lost 4 bases and 6 bases, there was a span of 19 bases. This CDR3 has 16 residues. The sequenced CDR3 bases are TGCGCCAGCAGCAAGAGGGGGGGATCGGGGCCCGGGGAG. It translates to CASSKRGGSGPGE. The CDR3 reads in full as CASSKRGGSGPGELFF.

A word on this clone: The read terminates 3 residues before the CDR3 end, so the remaining end is supplied by the germline J gene. V and J are TRBV30 and TRBJ2-5, with TRBD1 matching over 8 bases. Germline assignment: CDR1 GTSNPN and CDR2 SVGIG (reference sequence). V was clipped by 2 bases and J by 5 bases; unmatched bases: 16. This CDR3 is 17 amino acids long. The part of the CDR3 DNA that was read is TGTGCCTGGAGTACCTCGTCTTCAGGGGGCGCAGGGGAGACC. This sequence encodes CAWSTSSSGGAGET. The whole CDR3 is CAWSTSSSGGAGETQYF.